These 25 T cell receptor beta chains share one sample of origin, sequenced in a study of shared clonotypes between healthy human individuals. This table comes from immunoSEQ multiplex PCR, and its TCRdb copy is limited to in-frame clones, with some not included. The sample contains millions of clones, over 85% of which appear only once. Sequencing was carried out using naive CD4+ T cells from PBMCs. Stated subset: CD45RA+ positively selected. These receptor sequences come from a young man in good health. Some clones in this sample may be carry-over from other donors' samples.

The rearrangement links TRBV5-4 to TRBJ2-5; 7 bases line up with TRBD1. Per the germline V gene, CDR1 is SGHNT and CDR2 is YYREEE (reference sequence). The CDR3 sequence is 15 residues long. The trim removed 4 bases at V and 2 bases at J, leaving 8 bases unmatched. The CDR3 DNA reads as TGTGCCAGCAGCAAAAGACAGGGCCGACAAGAGACCCAGTACTTC. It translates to CASSKRQGRQETQYF.

The CDR3 nucleotides are TGTGCCAGCAGTCCCCTCCGCGGGGGGGGTGAGCAGTACTTC. This sequence encodes CASSPLRGGGEQYF. The chain is built from TRBV11-2 and TRBJ2-7; 9 nucleotides align to TRBD2. With 6 bases clipped from V and 7 bases from J, the junction kept 10 bases outside the gene matches. Germline lookup yields CDR1 SGHAT and CDR2 FQNNGV. The CDR3 covers 14 residues.

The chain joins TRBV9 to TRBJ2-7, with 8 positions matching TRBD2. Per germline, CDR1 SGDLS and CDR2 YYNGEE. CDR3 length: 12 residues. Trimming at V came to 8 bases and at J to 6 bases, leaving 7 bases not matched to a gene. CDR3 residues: CARDREGGEQYF. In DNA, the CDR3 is TGTGCCAGGGACCGGGAGGGGGGCGAGCAGTACTTC. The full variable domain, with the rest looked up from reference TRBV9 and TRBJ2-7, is DSGVTQTPKHLITATGQRVTLRCSPRSGDLSVYWYQQSLDQGLQFLIQYYNGEERAKGNILERFSAQQFPDLHSELNLSSLELGDSALYFCARDREGGEQYFGPGTRLTVT.

CDR3 sequence: CAIGPPGLERGRTGELFF. The DNA of the CDR3 is TGTGCCATCGGCCCCCCGGGACTAGAACGGGGTCGGACCGGGGAGCTGTTTTTT. This chain uses TRBV19 with TRBJ2-2; TRBD2 matches at 8 bases. The CDR3 totals 18 residues. The J segment lost 5 bases and the V segment lost 10 bases, leaving 21 bases of the junction unmatched. Germline assignment: CDR1 LNHDA and CDR2 SQIVND (reference sequence).

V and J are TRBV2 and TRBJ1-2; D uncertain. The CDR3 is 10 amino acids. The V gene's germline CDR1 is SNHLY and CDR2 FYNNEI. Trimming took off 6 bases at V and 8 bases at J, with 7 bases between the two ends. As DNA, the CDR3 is TGTGCCAGCAGATTACGGGGCTACACCTTC. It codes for CASRLRGYTF.

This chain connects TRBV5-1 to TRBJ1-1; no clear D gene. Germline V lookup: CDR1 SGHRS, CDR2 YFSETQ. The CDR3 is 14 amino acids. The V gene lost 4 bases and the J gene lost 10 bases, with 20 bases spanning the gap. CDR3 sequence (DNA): TGCGCCAGCAGCCCAACTGACACAACCTCAGGAGCTTTCTTT. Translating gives CASSPTDTTSGAFF. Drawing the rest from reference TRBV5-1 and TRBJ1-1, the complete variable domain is KAGVTQTPRYLIKTRGQQVTLSCSPISGHRSVSWYQQTPGQGLQFLFEYFSETQRNKGNFPGRFSGRQFSNSRSEMNVSTLELGDSALYLCASSPTDTTSGAFFGQGTRLTVV.

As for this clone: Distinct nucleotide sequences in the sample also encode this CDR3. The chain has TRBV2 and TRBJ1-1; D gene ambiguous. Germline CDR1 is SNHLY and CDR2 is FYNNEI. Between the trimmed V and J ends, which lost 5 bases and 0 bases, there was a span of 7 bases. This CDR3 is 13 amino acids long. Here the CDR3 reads CASSLGMNTEAFF. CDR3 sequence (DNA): TGTGCCAGCAGTCTGGGGATGAACACTGAAGCTTTCTTT. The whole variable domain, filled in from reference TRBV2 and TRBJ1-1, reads EPEVTQTPSHQVTQMGQEVILRCVPISNHLYFYWYRQILGQKVEFLVSFYNNEISEKSEIFDDQFSVERPDGSNFTLKIRSTKLEDSAMYFCASSLGMNTEAFFGQGTRLTVV.

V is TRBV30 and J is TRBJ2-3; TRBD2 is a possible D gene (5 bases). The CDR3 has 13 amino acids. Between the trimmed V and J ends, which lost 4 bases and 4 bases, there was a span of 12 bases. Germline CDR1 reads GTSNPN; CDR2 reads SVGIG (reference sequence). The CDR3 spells CAWNRGEADTQYF. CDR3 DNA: TGTGCCTGGAACCGGGGAGAGGCAGATACGCAGTATTTT.

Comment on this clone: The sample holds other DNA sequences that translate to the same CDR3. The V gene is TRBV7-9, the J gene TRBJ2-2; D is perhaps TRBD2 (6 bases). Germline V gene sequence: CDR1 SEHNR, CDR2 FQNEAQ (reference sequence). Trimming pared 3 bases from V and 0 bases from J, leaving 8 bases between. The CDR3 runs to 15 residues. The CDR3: CASSFRGTNTGELFF. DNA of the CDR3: TGTGCCAGCAGCTTCCGCGGGACGAACACCGGGGAGCTGTTTTTT.

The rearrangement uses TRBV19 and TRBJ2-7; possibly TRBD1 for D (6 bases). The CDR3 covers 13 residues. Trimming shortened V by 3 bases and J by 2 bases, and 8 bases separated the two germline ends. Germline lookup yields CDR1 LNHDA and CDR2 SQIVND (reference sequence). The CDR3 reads CASSIKGAYEQYF. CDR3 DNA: TGTGCCAGTAGTATCAAGGGGGCCTACGAGCAGTACTTC.

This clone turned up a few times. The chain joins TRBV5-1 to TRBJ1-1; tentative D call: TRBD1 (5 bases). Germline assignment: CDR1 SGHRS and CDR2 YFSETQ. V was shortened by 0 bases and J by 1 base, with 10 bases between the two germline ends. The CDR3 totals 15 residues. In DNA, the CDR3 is TGCGCCAGCAGCTTGGAAGGGACCAAGAACACTGAAGCTTTCTTT. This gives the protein CASSLEGTKNTEAFF.

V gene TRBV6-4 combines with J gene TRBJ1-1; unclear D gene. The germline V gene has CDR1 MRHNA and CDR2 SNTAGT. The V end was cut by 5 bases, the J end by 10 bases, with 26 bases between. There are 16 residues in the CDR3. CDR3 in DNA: TGTGCCAGCAGTCCCGGGCTAGTCTACCCCCCGGGAGGAGCTTTCTTT. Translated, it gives CASSPGLVYPPGGAFF.

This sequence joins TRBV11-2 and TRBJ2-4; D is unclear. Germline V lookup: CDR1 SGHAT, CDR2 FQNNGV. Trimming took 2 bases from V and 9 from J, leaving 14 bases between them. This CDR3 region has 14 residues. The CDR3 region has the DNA TGTGCCAGCAGCTTACTAACCTCAACGGGCATTCAGTACTTC. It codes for CASSLLTSTGIQYF.

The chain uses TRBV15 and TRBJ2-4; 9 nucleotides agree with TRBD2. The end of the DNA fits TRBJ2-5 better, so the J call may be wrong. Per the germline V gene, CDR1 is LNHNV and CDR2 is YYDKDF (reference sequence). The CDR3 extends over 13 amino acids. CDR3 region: CATSNSGSRTQYF. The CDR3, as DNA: TGTGCCACCAGCAATAGCGGGAGTCGGACCCAGTACTTC.

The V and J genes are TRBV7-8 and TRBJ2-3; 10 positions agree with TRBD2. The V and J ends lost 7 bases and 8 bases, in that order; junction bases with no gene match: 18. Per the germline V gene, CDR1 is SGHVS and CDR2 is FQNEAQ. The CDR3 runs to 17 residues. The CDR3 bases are TGTGCCAGCACCGTTCTGACTAGCGGGCAATTAGGGGGTACGCAGTATTTT. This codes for CASTVLTSGQLGGTQYF. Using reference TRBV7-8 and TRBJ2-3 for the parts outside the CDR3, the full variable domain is GAGVSQSPRYKVAKRGQDVALRCDPISGHVSLFWYQQALGQGPEFLTYFQNEAQLDKSGLPSDRFFAERPEGSVSTLKIQRTQQEDSAVYLCASTVLTSGQLGGTQYFGPGTRLTVL.

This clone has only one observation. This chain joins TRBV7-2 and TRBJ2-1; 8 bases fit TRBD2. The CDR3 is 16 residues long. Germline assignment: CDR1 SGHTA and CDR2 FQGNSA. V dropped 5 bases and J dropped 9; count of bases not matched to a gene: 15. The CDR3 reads CASSASGPPGGGEQFF. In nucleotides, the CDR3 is TGTGCCAGCAGCGCCTCGGGACCCCCCGGGGGGGGTGAGCAGTTCTTC.

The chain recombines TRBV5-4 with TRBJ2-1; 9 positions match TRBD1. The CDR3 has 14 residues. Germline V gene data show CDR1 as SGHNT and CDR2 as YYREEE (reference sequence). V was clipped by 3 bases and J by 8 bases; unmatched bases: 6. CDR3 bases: TGTGCCAGCAGCTCCAGACAGGGGGTTTATGAGCAGTTCTTC. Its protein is CASSSRQGVYEQFF.

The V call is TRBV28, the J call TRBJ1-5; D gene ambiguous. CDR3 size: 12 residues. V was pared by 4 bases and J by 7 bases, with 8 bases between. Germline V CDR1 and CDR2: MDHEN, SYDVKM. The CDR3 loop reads CASSSVSQPQHF. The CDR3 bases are TGTGCCAGCAGTTCTGTCTCGCAGCCCCAGCATTTT.

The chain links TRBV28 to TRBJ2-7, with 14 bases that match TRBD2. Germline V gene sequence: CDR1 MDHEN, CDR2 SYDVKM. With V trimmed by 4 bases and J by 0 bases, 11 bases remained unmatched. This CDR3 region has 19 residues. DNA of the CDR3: TGTGCCAGCAGTTCTCCTCCCGGACTAGCGGGGGGAAGCTCCTACGAGCAGTACTTC. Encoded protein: CASSSPPGLAGGSSYEQYF. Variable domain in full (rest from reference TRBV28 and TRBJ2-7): DVKVTQSSRYLVKRTGEKVFLECVQDMDHENMFWYRQDPGLGLRLIYFSYDVKMKEKGDIPEGYSVSREKKERFSLILESASTNQTSMYLCASSSPPGLAGGSSYEQYFGPGTRLTVT.

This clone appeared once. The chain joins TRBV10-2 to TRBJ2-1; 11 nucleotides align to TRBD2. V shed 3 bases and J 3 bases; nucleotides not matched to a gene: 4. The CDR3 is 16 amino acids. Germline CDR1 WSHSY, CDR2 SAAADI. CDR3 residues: CASSDYGTSGYNEQFF. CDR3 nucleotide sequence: TGCGCCAGCAGTGACTACGGGACTAGCGGCTACAATGAGCAGTTCTTC.

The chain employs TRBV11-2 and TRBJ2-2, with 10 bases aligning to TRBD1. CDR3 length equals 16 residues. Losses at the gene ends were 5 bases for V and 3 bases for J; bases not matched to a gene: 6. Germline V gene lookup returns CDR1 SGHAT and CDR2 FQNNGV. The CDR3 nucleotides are TGTGCCAGCAGCACCCGGACAGGGGGGGACACCGGGGAGCTGTTTTTT. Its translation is CASSTRTGGDTGELFF.

As DNA, the CDR3 is TGTGCCTGGAGCCGGGGGAGAGGGCTGGTCACTGAAGCTTTCTTT. The encoded protein is CAWSRGRGLVTEAFF. This chain joins TRBV30 and TRBJ1-1, with TRBD1 as a possible D gene (5 bases). The CDR3 covers 15 residues. Trimming took off 3 bases at V and 4 bases at J, with 18 bases between the two ends. Per germline, CDR1 GTSNPN and CDR2 SVGIG (reference sequence).

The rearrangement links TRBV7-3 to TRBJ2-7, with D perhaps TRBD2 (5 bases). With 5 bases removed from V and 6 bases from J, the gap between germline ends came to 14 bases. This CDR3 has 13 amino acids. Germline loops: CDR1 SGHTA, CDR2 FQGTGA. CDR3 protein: CASSGGSRREQYF. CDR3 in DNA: TGTGCCAGCAGCGGAGGTTCCCGGCGCGAGCAGTACTTC. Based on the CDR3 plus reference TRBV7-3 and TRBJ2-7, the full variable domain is GAGVSQTPSNKVTEKGKYVELRCDPISGHTALYWYRQSLGQGPEFLIYFQGTGAADDSGLPNDRFFAVRPEGSVSTLKIQRTERGDSAVYLCASSGGSRREQYFGPGTRLTVT.

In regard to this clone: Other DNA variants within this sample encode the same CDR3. Written as DNA, the CDR3 is TGTGCCAGCAGTTACTCCACTGAAGCTTTCTTT. It codes for CASSYSTEAFF. This rearrangement joins TRBV6-5 to TRBJ1-1, with D unclear. Between the trimmed V and J ends, which lost 0 bases and 4 bases, there was a span of 0 bases. Germline CDR1 is MNHEY and CDR2 is SVGAGI. This CDR3 has 11 amino acids.

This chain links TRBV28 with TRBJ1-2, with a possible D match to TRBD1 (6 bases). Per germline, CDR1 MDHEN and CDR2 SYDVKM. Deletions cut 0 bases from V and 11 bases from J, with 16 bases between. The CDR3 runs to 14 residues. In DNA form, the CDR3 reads TGTGCCAGCAGTTTATGGCTGCGCGGGCAGGGGTACACCTTC. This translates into CASSLWLRGQGYTF.